This TCR beta chain was retrieved from a study of T cell repertoires in ileal Crohn's disease. Unmatched junction bases numbered 3, after V lost 2 bases and J lost 4 bases. This CDR3 region has 15 residues. From germline, CDR1 is SGHTA and CDR2 FQGNSA. Sequenced by immunoSEQ multiplex PCR; TCRdb stores in-frame clones only, minus some. The sample has roughly 62,000 clones, about 89% seen once. This sample's time point: neoterminal ileum biopsy at postoperative endoscopy, about 6 months after surgery. Sample: ileal tissue. This TCR was recovered from an adult with Crohn's disease. The gene calls are TRBV7-2 and TRBJ2-1, with 9 bases identical to TRBD2. The CDR3 DNA reads TGTGCCAGCAGCTTACTAGCGGGGCAATACAATGAGCAGTTCTTC. Amino acid sequence: CASSLLAGQYNEQFF.